A single sample gave rise to the 27 T cell receptor beta chains below, sequenced in a study of tumor-infiltrating lymphocytes in oesophageal squamous cell carcinoma. TCRdb recomputed calls from the PCR reads with MiXCR, one row per CDR3 protein. The profile shows over 9,500 distinct CDR3 sequences, approximately 45% of them singletons. Sequenced input: normal esophageal tissue next to the tumor. These receptors came from a male donor with esophageal squamous cell carcinoma.

About this clonotype: One junction end disagrees with the germline gene, perhaps due to a read error. J is TRBJ2-7 and V is TRBV5-3, with 11 nucleotides matching TRBD1. The end of the DNA is better explained by TRBJ2-5, so the J call may be wrong. TRBV5-3 is classed as an ORF, of uncertain function. The CDR3 covers 18 residues. DNA of the CDR3: TGTGCCAGCAGCTTTTCTCCACCTGGACAGGGGGCGGGAGAGACCCAGTACTTC. Residues: CASSFSPPGQGAGETQYF.

This chain connects TRBV7-3 to TRBJ2-1; maybe TRBD2 (6 bases). V was shortened by 2 bases and J by 0 bases, with 8 bases between the two germline ends. Germline V CDR1 and CDR2: SGHTA, FQGTGA. The CDR3 loop spans 15 amino acids. The CDR3 DNA is TGTGCCAGCAGCTTACTAGCGTTCTCCTACAATGAGCAGTTCTTC. Its protein product is CASSLLAFSYNEQFF. The full variable domain, completed using reference TRBV7-3 and TRBJ2-1, is GAGVSQTPSNKVTEKGKYVELRCDPISGHTALYWYRQSLGQGPEFLIYFQGTGAADDSGLPNDRFFAVRPEGSVSTLKIQRTERGDSAVYLCASSLLAFSYNEQFFGPGTRLTVL.

The CDR3 protein is CASSVGPGGSYGYTF. The CDR3 coding sequence is TGTGCCAGCAGCGTAGGCCCAGGGGGCAGCTATGGCTACACCTTC. This rearrangement joins TRBV9 to TRBJ1-2; 8 nucleotides agree with TRBD1. Trimming at V came to 0 bases and at J to 4 bases, leaving 5 bases not matched to a gene. The CDR3 has 15 residues. Germline lookup yields CDR1 SGDLS and CDR2 YYNGEE.

This chain uses TRBV6-1 with TRBJ2-3; D gene uncertain. CDR1 MNHNS and CDR2 SASEGT come from the germline V gene. CDR3 size: 14 residues. V was trimmed by 4 bases and J by 3 bases, leaving 11 bases between them. CDR3 region: CASSARVVTDTQYF. CDR3 nucleotides: TGTGCCAGCAGTGCCCGAGTTGTGACAGATACGCAGTATTTT.

This clonotype is medium-sized. The chain has TRBV6-1 and TRBJ2-1; 7 positions match TRBD2. V lost 2 bases, J lost 8 bases, and 9 bases stayed unmatched. From germline, CDR1 is MNHNS and CDR2 SASEGT. There are 15 residues in the CDR3. CDR3 nucleotide sequence: TGTGCCAGCAGTGAAAGCCCCAGCGGGACGGATGAGCAGTTCTTC. The encoded protein is CASSESPSGTDEQFF.

This clonotype is medium-sized. This rearrangement joins TRBV7-2 to TRBJ2-7; TRBD2 matches 11 bases. V shed 6 bases, J shed 6 bases, and the junction held 7 bases outside the gene matches. CDR1 SGHTA and CDR2 FQGNSA come from the germline V gene. The CDR3 consists of 14 residues. In DNA, the CDR3 is TGTGCCAGCAGTGCGGCTAGCGGGGGGAGCGAGCAGTACTTC. Translation: CASSAASGGSEQYF.

Concerning this clonotype itself: One junction end does not reproduce the germline sequence, and a read error may be involved. V usage is TRBV7-8 and J usage is TRBJ2-1, with TRBD2 as a possible D gene (5 bases). Matching the DNA end better, TRBJ2-7 makes the J call doubtful. Germline CDR1 SGHVS, CDR2 FQNEAQ. This CDR3 has 14 residues. The CDR3 region has the DNA TGTACCAGCAGCTTACGGACTGCAAATTACGAGCAGTACTTC. Its translation is CTSSLRTANYEQYF.

The rearrangement links TRBV7-9 to TRBJ2-3, with D uncertain. V lost 5 bases and J 2 bases, leaving 11 bases between the germline ends. The CDR3 totals 14 residues. CDR1 is SEHNR, CDR2 FQNEAQ, per germline (reference sequence). CDR3 DNA sequence: TGTGCCAGCAGCCGGACGGTAAACACAGATACGCAGTATTTT. It translates to CASSRTVNTDTQYF.

In its sample, this clonotype is medium-sized. V is TRBV7-3 and J is TRBJ2-7; D unclear. CDR1 is SGHTA and CDR2 is FQGTGA in the germline V gene. V dropped 4 bases and J dropped 0 bases, with 7 bases sitting between them. This CDR3 spans 13 amino acids. CDR3 in DNA: TGTGCCAGCAGCTCACTACCCTCCTACGAGCAGTACTTC. Encoded protein: CASSSLPSYEQYF. The full variable domain, rest sourced from reference TRBV7-3 and TRBJ2-7, is GAGVSQTPSNKVTEKGKYVELRCDPISGHTALYWYRQSLGQGPEFLIYFQGTGAADDSGLPNDRFFAVRPEGSVSTLKIQRTERGDSAVYLCASSSLPSYEQYFGPGTRLTVT.

As to this clonotype: The junction differs from germline at one of its ends, possibly a read error. J is TRBJ2-1 and V is TRBV7-6; TRBD1 aligns across 7 bases. The CDR3 contains 14 residues. The germline V gene encodes CDR1 SGHVS and CDR2 FNYEAQ. CDR3 residues: CASTSGGWNSPLHF. The CDR3 nucleotides read TGTGCCAGCACCTCAGGGGGTTGGAATTCACCCCTCCACTTC.

The gene calls are TRBV2 and TRBJ2-7; no firm D call. The J call could be wrong; TRBJ1-2 is a better fit for the DNA end. CDR1 is SNHLY, CDR2 FYNNEI, per germline. The CDR3 has 13 amino acids. CDR3: CASSVGRDYGYTF. The CDR3 DNA is TGTGCCAGCAGTGTTGGGAGAGACTATGGCTACACCTTC.

This clonotype came up a few times. The chain combines TRBV6-1 with TRBJ2-7; 10 bases fit TRBD1. The J call is uncertain, as TRBJ2-5 better fits the DNA end. This CDR3 has 16 amino acids. CDR1 is MNHNS and CDR2 is SASEGT in the germline V gene. Written as DNA, the CDR3 is TGTGCCAGCAGTGAGGGGACAGGGGTTCTTTTACTGACCCAGTACTTC. Amino acid sequence: CASSEGTGVLLLTQYF.

The genes are TRBV7-6 and TRBJ2-1; D is perhaps TRBD2 (6 bases). The end of the DNA aligns better with TRBJ2-7, so the J call may be wrong. CDR3 length: 14 amino acids. In germline, CDR1 is SGHVS, CDR2 FNYEAQ. CDR3 DNA: TGTGCCAGCAGCTTAGCGGCCGGGGGCTACGAGCAGTACTTC. It codes for CASSLAAGGYEQYF.

Only a few counts were recorded for this clonotype. This chain links TRBV7-2 with TRBJ2-4; 13 bases map to TRBD2. The J call is uncertain, as TRBJ2-5 better fits the DNA end. This CDR3 is 16 amino acids long. Germline V gene sequence: CDR1 SGHTA, CDR2 FQGNSA. The CDR3 region has the DNA TGTGCCAGCAGCTCTCGACTAGCGGGAGGTCACGAGACCCAGTACTTC. This encodes CASSSRLAGGHETQYF.

The V gene is TRBV11-2, the J gene TRBJ1-1; no firm D call. The CDR3 is made up of 13 amino acids. Germline values: CDR1 SGHAT, CDR2 FQNNGV. Deletions cut 5 bases from V and 6 bases from J, with 13 bases between. CDR3 nucleotide sequence: TGTGCCAGCAGCCTCGAGGGTATTTCTGAAGCTTTCTTT. Translating gives CASSLEGISEAFF.

The gene calls are TRBV7-3 and TRBJ2-7; D is unresolved. The better agreement between TRBJ2-1 and the DNA end casts doubt on the J call. The CDR3 is 15 residues long. The germline V gene encodes CDR1 SGHTA and CDR2 FQGTGA. CDR3 residues: CASSSAHSSYNEQFF. CDR3 nucleotide sequence: TGTGCCAGCAGCTCGGCCCACAGCTCCTACAATGAGCAGTTCTTC.

The chain uses TRBV6-1 and TRBJ2-5; TRBD1 matches 7 bases. Gene TRBJ2-7 matches the end of the DNA better, so the J call may be wrong. CDR3 length: 15 residues. Germline V gene sequence: CDR1 MNHNS, CDR2 SASEGT. Written as DNA, the CDR3 is TGTGCCAGCAGTCTCTCACAGGGGCCAGCCTACGAGCAGTACTTC. This encodes CASSLSQGPAYEQYF.

The chain links TRBV12-3 or TRBV12-4 to TRBJ2-1; 11 bases are shared with TRBD2. V gave up 5 bases and J gave up 0 bases; unmatched junction bases: 9. CDR3 size: 18 residues. The CDR3 sequence is CASSGLAGPRSSYNEQFF. The CDR3 coding sequence is TGTGCCAGCAGTGGACTAGCGGGTCCCAGGAGCTCCTACAATGAGCAGTTCTTC.

This chain uses TRBV10-1 with TRBJ1-1; D is unresolved. The germline V gene encodes CDR1 WNHNN and CDR2 SYGVQD (reference sequence). The CDR3 consists of 11 residues. Trimming cost V 3 bases and J 6 bases, with 5 bases left between them. This chain's CDR3 is CASSDGAEAFF. The CDR3, as DNA: TGCGCCAGCAGTGACGGGGCTGAAGCTTTCTTT.

This clonotype appeared many times. The rearrangement joins TRBV7-2 to TRBJ2-3; D is unclear. The V end was cut by 1 base, the J end by 4 bases, with 3 bases between. Germline V gives CDR1 SGHTA, CDR2 FQGNSA. The CDR3 length is 12 residues. This chain's CDR3 is CASSLGADTQYF. The CDR3 DNA follows: TGTGCCAGCAGCTTAGGAGCAGATACGCAGTATTTT.

About this clonotype itself: A much larger clone differs from this one at a single base, so this may be a read error. The CDR3 protein is CAIRGHDTEAFF. CDR3 nucleotides: TGTGCCATCAGGGGGCACGACACTGAAGCTTTCTTT. The chain has TRBV10-3 and TRBJ1-1; maybe TRBD1 (5 bases). Germline V CDR1 and CDR2: ENHRY, SYGVKD. Trimming left V 6 bases short and J 3 bases short, with 8 bases between. The CDR3 totals 12 residues.

The chain links TRBV10-3 to TRBJ2-5; tentative D call: TRBD2 (5 bases). The V gene's germline CDR1 is ENHRY and CDR2 SYGVKD. V was pared by 5 bases and J by 2 bases, with 9 bases between. The CDR3 covers 13 residues. The DNA for the CDR3 is TGTGCCATCAGTTTACCGGGACAAGAGACCCAGTACTTC. It translates to CAISLPGQETQYF.

In the case of this clonotype: A much more abundant neighbour one base away suggests this may be a read error. The V and J genes are TRBV5-1 and TRBJ2-4; 7 bases fit TRBD1. Germline lookup yields CDR1 SGHRS and CDR2 YFSETQ. The CDR3 covers 14 residues. The DNA for the CDR3 is TGCGCCAGCAGCTCAACCGACAGGGAGAGGGATGGGTTCTTC. It specifies CASSSTDRERDGFF.

This clonotype is medium-sized by share. The DNA for the CDR3 is TGTGCCAGCTTCCGCGGGGAGCTGTTTTTT. This gives the protein CASFRGELFF. This chain connects TRBV7-3 to TRBJ2-2, with D unclear. V lost 8 bases, J lost 7 bases, and 5 bases lay in between. Germline-derived CDR1 and CDR2 are SGHTA and FQGTGA. The CDR3 contains 10 residues.

On this clonotype itself: This may arise from a read error, as a much more abundant clone is one base away. J is TRBJ2-4 and V is TRBV6-5; tentative D call: TRBD2 (5 bases). Between the trimmed V and J ends, which lost 7 bases and 13 bases, there was a span of 17 bases. Germline V lookup: CDR1 MNHEY, CDR2 SVGAGI. The CDR3 covers 12 residues. This CDR3 is CASNPSYNEQYF. CDR3 sequence (DNA): TGTGCCAGCAATCCTAGCTACAATGAGCAGTACTTC.

To note about this clonotype: Because it lacks the conserved phenylalanine or tryptophan at the end, this CDR3 is likely a read error. The DNA is omitted, as the CDR3 cannot be located on it reliably, and the CDR3 follows TCRdb's listing. The chain has TRBV7-3 and TRBJ2-6; no DNA check was done on the table's D call, TRBD1. The CDR3 is 15 amino acids in total, end residues counted. CDR1 and CDR2 (germline): SGHTA, FQGTGA. This CDR3 reads CASSVSREDEQFFGA.

This clonotype was recorded at least ten times. CDR3: CASSHTSYEQYF. CDR3 bases: TGTGCCAGCAGCCACACATCGTACGAGCAGTACTTC. V is TRBV28 and J is TRBJ2-7; D is unresolved. V shed 6 bases and J shed 4 bases, with 10 bases lying between them. Per the germline V gene, CDR1 is MDHEN and CDR2 is SYDVKM. CDR3 size: 12 residues.